This entry lists 4 T cell receptor beta chains sequenced from one sample in a study of CXCR3-negative and CXCR3-positive naive CD8 T cells. These TCRs' antigens remain unknown. Study-wide points: The TRB CDR3s that CXCR3-positive naive cells carried were more hydrophobic than those of CXCR3-negative naive cells.

UMI-labeled 5' RACE yielded the TRB cDNA libraries. For each CDR3 protein, TCRdb gives one entry from its re-call of the 5' RACE reads, without DNA. Listed are some 54,000 distinct CDR3 sequences; 0.53% falls within the top ten. Input material: naive CXCR3+ CD8+ T cells from blood. Subset defined: CD45RO-CCR7+CD27+CD95- naive CD8+ T cells expressing CXCR3 (TNR3+). The receptor source for this set is a human donor in good health. Some clones in this sample may be carry-over from other donors' samples.

The chain links TRBV7-9 to TRBJ2-5; with no DNA, the TCRdb D assignment of TRBD2 cannot be verified. The CDR3 extends over 15 amino acids. Per the germline V gene, CDR1 is SEHNR and CDR2 is FQNEAQ (reference sequence). This chain's CDR3 is CASSGAGADVETQYF.

The V call is TRBV29-1, the J call TRBJ2-3; no DNA is available, so the TRBD2 call from TCRdb remains unchecked. Per germline, CDR1 SQVTM and CDR2 ANQGSEA. This CDR3 has 13 amino acids. CDR3 amino acids: CSGSGGEADTQYF.

This chain links TRBV21-1 with TRBJ1-2. TRBV21-1 is shown as a pseudogene. CDR3 size: 15 residues. The CDR3 sequence: CASSKAGQRSHGYTF.

CDR3 residues: CASSLSGTGFSYEQYF. The gene calls are TRBV12-3 or TRBV12-4 and TRBJ2-7; TCRdb gives TRBD1 as the D gene, but with no DNA this cannot be confirmed. This CDR3 has 16 amino acids.